This T cell receptor (beta chain) was captured in a study of T cell changes during pregnancy in multiple sclerosis. Trimming stripped 2 bases from V and 1 base from J, with 10 bases between. Per germline, CDR1 SGHRS and CDR2 YFSETQ. The CDR3 is 14 residues long. Method: immunoSEQ multiplex PCR; TCRdb's copy keeps in-frame clones and lacks some. The profile shows tens of thousands of clones, 80% to 90% of them singletons. This TCR came from a female donor in good health, enrolled as a control in a pregnancy study. This rearrangement joins TRBV5-1 to TRBJ2-7; TRBD2 is a possible D gene (6 bases). Source: CD4+ T cells from peripheral blood mononuclear cells, taken in the first trimester of pregnancy. The chain's CDR3 is CASSLSGRSYEQYF. The CDR3 region has the DNA TGCGCCAGCAGCTTAAGCGGGCGATCCTACGAGCAGTACTTC. The full variable domain, its missing parts supplied by reference TRBV5-1 and TRBJ2-7, is KAGVTQTPRYLIKTRGQQVTLSCSPISGHRSVSWYQQTPGQGLQFLFEYFSETQRNKGNFPGRFSGRQFSNSRSEMNVSTLELGDSALYLCASSLSGRSYEQYFGPGTRLTVT.